Sequencing of this T cell receptor beta chain was carried out in a study of blood T cell repertoires in COVID-19. Study overall: The cDNA or gDNA used as material had been derived from T cells, B-cell-depleted T cells, or PBMCs.

Donors in Cohort 3 who had recovered were those with two negative PCRs, healthcare professional clearance, or resolution of their symptoms. The assay was immunoSEQ multiplex PCR, and TCRdb's table has in-frame clones only and misses some. The sample lists about 310,000 clones, approximately 86% seen once, with more than 8.5% in the top ten. This clone was detected once. The CDR3 is 12 amino acids. Looked up from germline, CDR1 is GTSNPN and CDR2 is SVGIG (reference sequence). Trimming removed 5 bases from V and 6 bases from J; junction bases left unmatched: 4. The sequence was collected from a woman in her late teens or twenties who had recovered from COVID-19. The chain employs TRBV30 and TRBJ1-1; TRBD1 matches at 9 bases. Material for sequencing was PBMCs or T cells enriched from blood (not recorded which). The CDR3 protein is CAWGQGRAEAFF. DNA for the CDR3: TGTGCCTGGGGACAGGGGAGGGCTGAAGCTTTCTTT.